The entry below gives a single T cell receptor beta chain sequence along with its context. Methods used by the authors: Quantification of nucleated cells was approximated via reference gene primer amplification. The assay was immunoSEQ multiplex PCR, and TCRdb's table has in-frame clones only and misses some. The V and J calls and the clone size are those of that table, but D and trimming were determined from the DNA. Here the sample spans 230,000 or so clones, around 89% being singletons. The data belong to a study of blood T cell repertoires in COVID-19. Study information: Researchers got acute and convalescent COVID-19 samples from the United States, Italy and Spain. T cells, B-cell-depleted T cells, or PBMCs provided the cDNA or gDNA that served as material.

Seattle's enrolled individuals joined amid active infection and were then monitored longitudinally. Germline V gene data show CDR1 as SGHTA and CDR2 as FQGNSA. The V end lost 3 bases, the J end lost 6 bases, and 14 bases lay between the germline ends. This CDR3 is built from 14 residues. This rearrangement joins TRBV7-2 to TRBJ1-2, with D perhaps matching TRBD1 (6 bases). This TCR derives from a woman in her sixties with COVID-19, enrolled during active disease. Sample: peripheral blood. CDR3 DNA sequence: TGTGCCAGCAGCTTGGACAGCAACTCCCATGGCTACACCTTC. It specifies CASSLDSNSHGYTF.